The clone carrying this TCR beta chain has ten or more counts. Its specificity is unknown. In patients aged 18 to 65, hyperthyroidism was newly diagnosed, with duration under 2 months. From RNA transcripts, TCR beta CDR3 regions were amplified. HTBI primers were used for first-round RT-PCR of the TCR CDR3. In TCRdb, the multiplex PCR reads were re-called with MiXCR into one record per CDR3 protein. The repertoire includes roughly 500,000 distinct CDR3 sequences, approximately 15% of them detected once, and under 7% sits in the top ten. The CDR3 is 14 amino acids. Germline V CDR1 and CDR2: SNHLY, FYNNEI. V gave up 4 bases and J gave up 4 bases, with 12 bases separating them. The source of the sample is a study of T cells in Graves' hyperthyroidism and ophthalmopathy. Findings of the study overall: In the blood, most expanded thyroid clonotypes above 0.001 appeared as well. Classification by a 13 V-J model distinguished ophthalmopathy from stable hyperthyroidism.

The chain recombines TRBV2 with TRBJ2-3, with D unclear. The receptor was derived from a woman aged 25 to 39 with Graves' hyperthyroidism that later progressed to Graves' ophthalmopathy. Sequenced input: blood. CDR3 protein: CASSGRPPSDTQYF. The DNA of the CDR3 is TGTGCCAGCAGTGGGAGACCCCCCTCAGATACGCAGTATTTT.